The clone carrying this T cell receptor (beta chain) was picked up many times. CDR3 length: 14 residues. V lost 1 base to trimming and J lost 2 bases, with 12 bases between them. CDR1 DFQATT and CDR2 SNEGSKA come from the germline V gene (reference sequence). TCRdb itself ran the 5' RACE reads through MiXCR, one entry per CDR3 protein. In the table there are around 690,000 distinct CDR3 sequences, roughly 20% of which are singletons. This sample is part of a study of identical twins. In addition, the sample was reused for a study of T cells expressing NK-cell markers. That report notes: It was sorted CD3+CD56+NKG2C+, CD3+CD56+NKG2C- and CD3+CD56-NKG2C+ T cells that supplied the TCR beta repertoires.

The rearrangement links TRBV20-1 to TRBJ2-7, with D possibly matching TRBD2 (5 bases). Sequencing was performed on PBMCs. The source of this sequence is a woman aged 18-29 years in good health. In DNA, the CDR3 is TGCAGTGCTAGAGTCGGGCGGGCCCCCTACGAGCAGTACTTC. Translated: CSARVGRAPYEQYF.